These 19 T cell receptor beta chains share one sample of origin, sequenced in a study of T cell repertoires in cytomegalovirus infection. Each CDR3 protein gets one entry after TCRdb re-called the reads with MiXCR. The data show about 440,000 distinct CDR3 sequences, with about 33% seen just once and roughly 13% held by the top ten. Sequencing was carried out using PBMCs. These receptor sequences come from a human donor in good health (CMV status not recorded). Some clones in this sample may be carry-over from other donors' samples.

The V gene is TRBV7-6, the J gene TRBJ2-1; 11 nucleotides line up with TRBD1. The J segment lost 3 bases and the V segment lost 5 bases, leaving 9 bases of the junction unmatched. This CDR3 region has 17 residues. In germline, CDR1 is SGHVS, CDR2 FNYEAQ. The CDR3 reads CASSAPKDRGLYNEQFF. CDR3 in DNA: TGTGCCAGCAGCGCTCCAAAGGACAGGGGGCTCTACAATGAGCAGTTCTTC.

This clonotype was counted only a few times. The chain combines TRBV4-1 with TRBJ2-3; TRBD2 might be the D (6 bases). V was trimmed by 2 bases and J by 0 bases, leaving 15 bases between them. CDR1 and CDR2 (germline): MGHRA, YSYEKL. The CDR3 sequence is 17 residues long. The CDR3 region has the DNA TGCGCCAGCAGCCAAATCCTCTCTAGCGTCAGCACAGATACGCAGTATTTT. As protein: CASSQILSSVSTDTQYF.

This clonotype was seen many times. This sequence joins TRBV20-1 and TRBJ1-1, with a weak D call TRBD1 (6 bases). This CDR3 is 14 amino acids long. Germline CDR1 is DFQATT and CDR2 is SNEGSKA (reference sequence). The germline V and J ends were trimmed by 3 bases and 1 base, with 12 bases remaining between them. The chain's CDR3 is CSAREGDKNTEAFF. The CDR3 bases are TGCAGTGCTAGGGAAGGGGACAAGAACACTGAAGCTTTCTTT.

The rearrangement joins TRBV29-1 to TRBJ1-1; no reliable D call. Between the trimmed V and J ends, which lost 4 bases and 3 bases, there was a span of 9 bases. Germline assignment: CDR1 SQVTM and CDR2 ANQGSEA. The CDR3 sequence is 12 residues long. The DNA for the CDR3 is TGCAGCGTTGTTCAAAGGGACACTGAAGCTTTCTTT. Encoded protein: CSVVQRDTEAFF.

The chain uses TRBV20-1 and TRBJ1-5; D might be TRBD1 (6 bases). CDR1 and CDR2 (germline): DFQATT, SNEGSKA (reference sequence). The CDR3 has 15 residues. The V and J ends lost 3 bases and 3 bases respectively, with 15 bases between them. The CDR3 sequence is CSARGGAGINQPQHF. CDR3 sequence (DNA): TGCAGTGCTAGGGGGGGGGCGGGGATCAATCAGCCCCAGCATTTT.

The chain combines TRBV27 with TRBJ1-6; D unresolved. There are 18 residues in the CDR3. V lost 1 base and J 0 bases, leaving 13 bases between the germline ends. Germline CDR1 is MNHEY and CDR2 is SMNVEV (reference sequence). DNA of the CDR3: TGTGCCAGCAGTTTATTCCCAAATAAGAGCTCCTATAATTCACCCCTCCACTTT. Residues: CASSLFPNKSSYNSPLHF.

The rearrangement joins TRBV6-6 to TRBJ2-3; 7 nucleotides match TRBD2. Germline-derived CDR1 and CDR2 are MNHNY and SVGAGI (reference sequence). V shed 0 bases and J 4 bases; nucleotides not matched to a gene: 7. The CDR3 covers 16 residues. The CDR3 reads CASSYSPGGTADTQYF. The CDR3 region has the DNA TGTGCCAGCAGTTACTCTCCGGGGGGAACAGCAGATACGCAGTATTTT.

The CDR3 nucleotides are TGTGCCTGCCACCAATTGACAGTACTTGAAGCTTTCTTT. It encodes CACHQLTVLEAFF. The chain couples TRBV30 to TRBJ1-1; maybe TRBD1 (5 bases). CDR1 and CDR2 (germline): GTSNPN, SVGIG (reference sequence). The V and J ends lost 6 bases and 7 bases respectively, with 18 bases between them. This CDR3 region has 13 residues.

This clonotype was seen more than once but under ten times. The chain employs TRBV5-4 and TRBJ2-1; D possibly corresponds to TRBD1 (6 bases). The germline V gene encodes CDR1 SGHNT and CDR2 YYREEE (reference sequence). Trimming cost V 4 bases and J 0 bases, with 14 bases left between them. The CDR3 spans 16 residues. The DNA of the CDR3 is TGTGCCAGCAGCCCGCAACAGGGCCTCTCCTACAATGAGCAGTTCTTC. Encoded protein: CASSPQQGLSYNEQFF.

This clonotype was detected ten times or more. The J gene is TRBJ2-7, the V gene TRBV7-9; no definite D call. CDR3 length: 15 residues. CDR1 and CDR2 (germline): SEHNR, FQNEAQ (reference sequence). V lost 5 bases to trimming and J lost 2 bases, with 16 bases between them. The CDR3 here is CASSLQSVGTYEQYF. For the CDR3, the DNA is TGTGCCAGCAGCCTCCAATCTGTTGGAACCTACGAGCAGTACTTC.

This chain joins TRBV7-9 and TRBJ1-6; possible D gene TRBD1, 5 bases. Germline CDR1 and CDR2: SEHNR and FQNEAQ (reference sequence). Trimming took off 6 bases at V and 4 bases at J, with 19 bases between the two ends. This CDR3 has 17 amino acids. The CDR3 nucleotides are TGTGCCAGCAGTCATAAAGAAGGCGAGGGGTATAATTCACCCCTCCACTTT. Translating it yields CASSHKEGEGYNSPLHF.

There are a few counts of this clonotype. Sequence at one end of the junction differs from germline and may be a read error. The CDR3 sequence: CASSLSFGPNQPQHF. CDR3 DNA: TGTGCTAGCAGCTTGTCGTTTGGGCCTAATCAGCCCCAGCATTTT. The chain joins TRBV7-7 to TRBJ1-5; D unresolved. This CDR3 is built from 15 residues. Germline V lookup: CDR1 SSHAT, CDR2 FNYEAQ (reference sequence).

This clonotype was recorded many times. The chain couples TRBV7-6 to TRBJ1-3; no clear D. With 5 bases removed from V and 0 bases from J, the gap between germline ends came to 11 bases. In germline, CDR1 is SGHVS, CDR2 FNYEAQ. The CDR3 sequence is 15 residues long. This CDR3 is CASSSEVLSGNTIYF. As DNA, the CDR3 is TGTGCCAGCAGCAGCGAGGTGCTCTCTGGAAACACCATATATTTT.

Details on this clonotype: The CDR3 does not close with the conserved phenylalanine or tryptophan, likely indicating a read error. The genes are TRBV7-2 and TRBJ1-5, with 7 positions matching TRBD1. The CDR3 sequence is 15 residues long. The junction had 9 bases not matched to a gene; V was cut back by 7 bases and J by 3 bases. Looked up from germline, CDR1 is SGHTA and CDR2 is FQGNSA. This chain's CDR3 is CASIGQAHNNQPQHL. CDR3 sequence (DNA): TGTGCCAGCATCGGACAGGCCCACAACAATCAGCCCCAGCATTTG.

The V call is TRBV6-2 or TRBV6-3, the J call TRBJ2-5; D gene ambiguous. Trimming removed 8 bases at V and 4 bases at J, with 8 bases between. Germline V lookup: CDR1 MNHEY, CDR2 SVGEGT. CDR3 length: 11 residues. Written as DNA, the CDR3 is TGTGCCAGCTCGTACGCAGAGACCCAGTACTTC. Amino acid sequence: CASSYAETQYF.

Note on this clonotype: A much larger clone differs by one base, so this may be a read error. CDR3 nucleotides: TGTGCCAGCAGCTTAGGGGGTATGGGCGGGGGAAGGGAGGGGCAGTACTTC. Its protein is CASSLGGMGGGREGQYF. The chain uses TRBV7-2 and TRBJ2-7; 7 bases are a match to TRBD2. Trimming removed 1 base from V and 9 bases from J; junction bases left unmatched: 18. Per the germline V gene, CDR1 is SGHTA and CDR2 is FQGNSA. The CDR3 is 17 amino acids. Supplemented by reference TRBV7-2 and TRBJ2-7, the full variable domain reads GAGVSQSPSNKVTEKGKDVELRCDPISGHTALYWYRQSLGQGLEFLIYFQGNSAPDKSGLPSDRFSAERTGGSVSTLTIQRTQQEDSAVYLCASSLGGMGGGREGQYFGPGTRLTVT.

Here the CDR3 reads CAISDASYEQYF. The DNA of the CDR3 is TGTGCCATCAGTGATGCATCCTACGAGCAGTACTTC. The chain joins TRBV10-3 to TRBJ2-7; D gene uncertain. Trimming took off 3 bases at V and 1 base at J, with 4 bases between the two ends. Looked up from germline, CDR1 is ENHRY and CDR2 is SYGVKD. The CDR3 loop spans 12 amino acids.

The V call is TRBV6-6, the J call TRBJ2-7; D gene uncertain. The V end lost 0 bases, the J end lost 5 bases, and 11 bases lay between the germline ends. Per the germline V gene, CDR1 is MNHNY and CDR2 is SVGAGI (reference sequence). CDR3 size: 14 residues. DNA for the CDR3: TGTGCCAGCAGTTACTCGCTAGAGATTCACGAGCAGTACTTC. Amino acid sequence: CASSYSLEIHEQYF.

The rearrangement joins TRBV6-6 to TRBJ1-4; 9 bases are a match to TRBD1. Germline trimming cut 4 bases from V and 6 bases from J; bases unmatched to any gene: 6. This CDR3 contains 15 residues. Germline CDR1 is MNHNY and CDR2 is SVGAGI (reference sequence). The CDR3 sequence is CASSLTGGPDEKLFF. CDR3 DNA: TGTGCCAGCAGTTTAACAGGGGGCCCCGATGAAAAACTGTTTTTT.